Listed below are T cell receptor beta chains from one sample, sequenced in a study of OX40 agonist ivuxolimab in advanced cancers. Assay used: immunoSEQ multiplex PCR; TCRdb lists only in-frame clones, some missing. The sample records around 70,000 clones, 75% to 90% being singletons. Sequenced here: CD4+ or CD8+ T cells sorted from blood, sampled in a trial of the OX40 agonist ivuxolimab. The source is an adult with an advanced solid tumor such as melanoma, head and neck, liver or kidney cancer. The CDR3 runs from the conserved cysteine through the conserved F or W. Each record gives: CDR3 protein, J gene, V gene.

cdr3_aa: CASSPRGMAQYF; j_call: TRBJ2-5; v_call: TRBV5-1
cdr3_aa: CSAPEGHEQYF; j_call: TRBJ2-7; v_call: TRBV20-1
cdr3_aa: CAWSVQSNYGYTF; j_call: TRBJ1-2; v_call: TRBV30
cdr3_aa: CATRASGGITGELFF; j_call: TRBJ2-2; v_call: TRBV19
cdr3_aa: CAWGTGPYSNQPQHF; j_call: TRBJ1-5; v_call: TRBV30
cdr3_aa: CASSSLRPRSTDTQYF; j_call: TRBJ2-3; v_call: TRBV18
cdr3_aa: CATWAWRGKQETQYF; j_call: TRBJ2-5; v_call: TRBV28
cdr3_aa: CASSLGTTGAGGYGYTF; j_call: TRBJ1-2; v_call: TRBV7-8
cdr3_aa: CASSLTSGTGTQYF; j_call: TRBJ2-3; v_call: TRBV5-6
cdr3_aa: CASSVTRPAFTAKNIQYF; j_call: TRBJ2-4; v_call: TRBV27
cdr3_aa: CASSGGQGALRSNQPQHF; j_call: TRBJ1-5; v_call: TRBV28
cdr3_aa: CASSRLRDRGLANYGYTF; j_call: TRBJ1-2; v_call: TRBV7-9
cdr3_aa: CASSPGQGGKVLHF; j_call: TRBJ1-5; v_call: TRBV2
cdr3_aa: CASRNRSSYEQYF; j_call: TRBJ2-7; v_call: TRBV10-1
cdr3_aa: CASSVATGTDQPQHF; j_call: TRBJ1-5; v_call: TRBV9
cdr3_aa: CASSHLIGTSGNEQFF; j_call: TRBJ2-1; v_call: TRBV4-3
cdr3_aa: CASSPKRGYGGPENIQYF; j_call: TRBJ2-4; v_call: TRBV28
cdr3_aa: CASSFSSTGASGNTIYF; j_call: TRBJ1-3; v_call: TRBV5-1
cdr3_aa: CASEGISNYGYTF; j_call: TRBJ1-2; v_call: TRBV30
cdr3_aa: CASSQSRDSYGYTF; j_call: TRBJ1-2; v_call: TRBV14
cdr3_aa: CAWSTLYRDRFYNEQFF; j_call: TRBJ2-1; v_call: TRBV30
cdr3_aa: CASSEYGGREKLFF; j_call: TRBJ1-4; v_call: TRBV2
cdr3_aa: CASSLYGSDTQYF; j_call: TRBJ2-3; v_call: TRBV7-8
cdr3_aa: CASSLGGQARNTEAFF; j_call: TRBJ1-1; v_call: TRBV5-4
cdr3_aa: CSVSRDQGSDTQYF; j_call: TRBJ2-3; v_call: TRBV29-1